The present T cell receptor (beta chain) was sequenced within a study of cytomegalovirus exposure and HLA in healthy donors. Use of 60 Vbeta and 13 Jbeta primers characterized the PCR. This table comes from immunoSEQ multiplex PCR, and its TCRdb copy is limited to in-frame clones, with some not included. The sample lists around 110,000 clones; around 80% were seen once. The CDR3 spans 16 residues. V lost 6 bases to trimming and J lost 6 bases, with 24 bases between them. Germline CDR1 is SQVTM and CDR2 is ANQGSEA. The chain couples TRBV29-1 to TRBJ1-3; D remains unclear. The sample was PBMCs. This clonotype was obtained from a woman in her fifties or sixties in good health and CMV-seropositive. CDR3 coding DNA: TGCAGCGTGAAACCCTTCGGACTTCGGGAAGAAAACACCATATATTTT. Residues: CSVKPFGLREENTIYF.